This TCR beta chain derives from a study of blood T cell repertoires in COVID-19. In the original processing: Amplification of reference gene primers was used by the study to estimate nucleated cell counts. The data were produced by immunoSEQ multiplex PCR, yet TCRdb's version contains in-frame clones alone and is incomplete. D and trimming were read from the DNA, whereas the V and J calls and clone size are those reported in that table. Among around 150,000 clones, about 87% were seen once, and the ten largest hold over 9.5%. This clone was seen just once. The specimen was peripheral blood. The sequence was obtained from a man aged 60 to 69 with active or convalescent COVID-19.

The CDR3 here is CASSDRDRGITEAFF. In nucleotides, the CDR3 is TGTGCCAGCAGCGACCGGGACAGGGGCATCACTGAAGCTTTCTTT. The chain has TRBV7-8 and TRBJ1-1; TRBD1 matches at 10 bases. CDR1 and CDR2 from the germline V gene are SGHVS and FQNEAQ. The CDR3 is 15 residues long. The V segment lost 5 bases and the J segment 4 bases; nucleotides outside the gene matches: 7.